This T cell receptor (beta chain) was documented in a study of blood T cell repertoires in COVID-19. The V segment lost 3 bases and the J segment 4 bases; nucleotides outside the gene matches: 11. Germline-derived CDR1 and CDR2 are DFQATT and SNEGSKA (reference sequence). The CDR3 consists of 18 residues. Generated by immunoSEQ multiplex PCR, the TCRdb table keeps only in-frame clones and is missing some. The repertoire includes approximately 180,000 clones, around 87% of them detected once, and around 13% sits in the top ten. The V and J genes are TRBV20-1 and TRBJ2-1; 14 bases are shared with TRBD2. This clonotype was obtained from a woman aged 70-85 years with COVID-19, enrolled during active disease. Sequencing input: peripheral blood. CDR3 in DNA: TGCAGTGCTAGTTCCGGGACTAGCGGGAGATTGGGTTACAATGAGCAGTTCTTC. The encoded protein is CSASSGTSGRLGYNEQFF.